Each of the 8 T cell receptor beta chains below was sequenced from the same sample in a study of technical replicates of blood from a handful of donors. Profiled with immunoSEQ multiplex PCR; TCRdb holds only in-frame clones, not every one. Of 65,000 to 95,000 clones listed, 95% to 98% are singletons. What was sequenced was T cells isolated from PBMCs. The receptors stem from a human donor in good health.

This chain joins TRBV30 and TRBJ1-5; 10 nucleotides match TRBD1. V gave up 5 bases and J gave up 5 bases; unmatched junction bases: 3. The CDR3 loop spans 13 amino acids. Germline V gene data show CDR1 as GTSNPN and CDR2 as SVGIG (reference sequence). The CDR3: CAWGDRGDQPQHF. The CDR3 DNA reads as TGTGCCTGGGGGGACAGGGGAGATCAGCCCCAGCATTTT.

The chain carries TRBV27 and TRBJ2-7, with 7 bases matching TRBD1. The V gene end was trimmed by 10 bases and the J gene end by 2 bases; junction bases not matched to a gene: 8. Germline assignment: CDR1 MNHEY and CDR2 SMNVEV (reference sequence). The CDR3 loop spans 13 amino acids. Here the CDR3 DNA reads TGTGCCACCTCCGGGGACAGAGCCTACGAGCAGTACTTC. Protein product: CATSGDRAYEQYF.

The V and J genes are TRBV29-1 and TRBJ2-1; D gene uncertain. Germline CDR1 is SQVTM and CDR2 is ANQGSEA. The V and J ends lost 3 bases and 0 bases respectively, with 6 bases between them. The CDR3 runs 13 residues. Here the CDR3 reads CSVEPSSYNEQFF. CDR3 sequence (DNA): TGCAGCGTTGAGCCCAGCTCCTACAATGAGCAGTTCTTC.

The chain employs TRBV4-1 and TRBJ2-5, with 7 bases lining up with TRBD1. CDR3 size: 15 residues. J was trimmed by 1 base and V by 5 bases; bases with no gene match: 7. Germline-derived CDR1 and CDR2 are MGHRA and YSYEKL. The CDR3 protein is CASSVPTGPQETQYF. The CDR3 DNA follows: TGCGCCAGCAGCGTCCCGACAGGGCCCCAAGAGACCCAGTACTTC.

In this sample, this clone turned up once. The chain has TRBV6-1 and TRBJ2-1; no definite D call. CDR1 is MNHNS and CDR2 is SASEGT in the germline V gene. This CDR3 is 14 amino acids long. V dropped 7 bases and J dropped 0 bases, with 10 bases sitting between them. CDR3 loop: CASTLGPSYNEQFF. In DNA form, the CDR3 reads TGTGCCAGCACTCTTGGGCCCTCCTACAATGAGCAGTTCTTC.

The rearrangement uses TRBV6-1 and TRBJ2-1; TRBD1 matches 7 bases. Germline loops: CDR1 MNHNS, CDR2 SASEGT. V lost 1 base, J lost 9 bases, and 15 bases stayed unmatched. The CDR3 is made up of 17 amino acids. The CDR3: CASSEVVGGRGLFEQFF. The CDR3 DNA reads TGTGCCAGCAGTGAAGTAGTAGGGGGCAGGGGGTTGTTTGAGCAGTTCTTC.

The chain employs TRBV7-8 and TRBJ1-5; no reliable D call. V lost 1 base, J lost 0 bases, and 16 bases lay in between. Germline V gives CDR1 SGHVS, CDR2 FQNEAQ. The CDR3 is 18 residues long. In DNA form, the CDR3 reads TGTGCCAGCAGCTTAGTGATACACAGCTCCTATAGCAATCAGCCCCAGCATTTT. Translation gives CASSLVIHSSYSNQPQHF.

The V gene is TRBV4-1, the J gene TRBJ1-1; 8 bases map to TRBD1. Germline CDR1 and CDR2: MGHRA and YSYEKL. The CDR3 is 16 amino acids. J was trimmed by 4 bases and V by 3 bases; bases with no gene match: 10. CDR3 in amino acids: CASSHVTGGVVTEAFF. The CDR3 nucleotides read TGCGCCAGCAGCCACGTAACAGGGGGAGTGGTCACTGAAGCTTTCTTT.